A selection of T cell receptor beta chains follows, all from one sample in a study of blood T cell repertoires in COVID-19. Using immunoSEQ multiplex PCR, the repertoire was profiled, and TCRdb retains in-frame clones only, with some absent. The sample carries about 23,000 clones, 90% to 95% recorded once. Sample: peripheral blood. Receptor source: a woman aged 45-65 years with active COVID-19. CDR3s include the opening cysteine and the closing phenylalanine or tryptophan. The D gene is left open where the match is weak. Clone sizes are given selectively: once, few, many, or a class where the clone is expanded.

v_call	j_call	d_call	clone_size	cdr3_nt	cdr3_aa
TRBV6-1	TRBJ2-1	-	-	TGTGCCAGCAGTGAATGGTCGGGATATGAGCAGTTCTTC	CASSEWSGYEQFF
TRBV19	TRBJ2-1	TRBD1	-	TGTGCCAGTAGTATTGTGACAGGGGGCAATGAGCAGTTCTTC	CASSIVTGGNEQFF
TRBV18	TRBJ2-2	-	-	TGTGCCAGCTCACCATCGTGGGGCCCCGCGAACACCGGGGAGCTGTTTTTT	CASSPSWGPANTGELFF
TRBV6-1	TRBJ1-3	-	-	TGTGCCAGCAGTGACCCAGGACAGTTCTCTGGAAACACCATATATTTT	CASSDPGQFSGNTIYF
TRBV27	TRBJ1-1	-	-	TGTGCCAGCAGTTTACGAGGTACTGAAGCTTTCTTT	CASSLRGTEAFF
TRBV10-2	TRBJ2-5	-	-	TGCGCCAGCAGTGAGCTCCAAGAGACCCAGTACTTC	CASSELQETQYF
TRBV7-3	TRBJ2-1	-	once	TGTGCCAGCAGCTTAGAGAAGGGCCGGGGGGAGCAGTTCTTC	CASSLEKGRGEQFF
TRBV28	TRBJ2-7	-	once	TGTGCCAGCAGTTTATCCGGGACACCTTCCTACGAGCAGTACTTC	CASSLSGTPSYEQYF
TRBV29-1	TRBJ1-1	-	once	TGCAGCCATCGTAGAACTGACACTGAAGCTTTCTTT	CSHRRTDTEAFF
TRBV18	TRBJ1-1	TRBD1	-	TGTGCCAGCTCAGCCATGACTCCGGACAGGGGGCACACTGAAGCTTTCTTT	CASSAMTPDRGHTEAFF
TRBV13	TRBJ2-3	-	-	TGTGCCAGCAGCTCCCCCTCACGTCGACAGGATGGAGATACGCAGTATTTT	CASSSPSRRQDGDTQYF
TRBV5-5	TRBJ2-7	TRBD2	-	TGTGCCAGCAGCTCGGGACTAGCGGGCCAACTCTACGAGCAGTACTTC	CASSSGLAGQLYEQYF
TRBV7-9	TRBJ1-2	TRBD1	few	TGTGCCAGCAGCTTAGGGGACAGGGGTTTTGCTGGCTACACCTTC	CASSLGDRGFAGYTF
TRBV5-1	TRBJ1-6	-	-	TGCGCCAGCAGCTTGGCCGGAGGAGTACTTAATTCACCCCTCCACTTT	CASSLAGGVLNSPLHF
TRBV5-1	TRBJ2-2	TRBD2	-	TGCGCCAGCAGTTCCGGGACTAGCGGGAATCACGGGGAGCTGTTTTTT	CASSSGTSGNHGELFF
TRBV5-1	TRBJ1-2	-	-	TGCGCCAGCAGCTTGGACGAGGGAAGCGCTGGCTACACCTTC	CASSLDEGSAGYTF
TRBV5-1	TRBJ1-1	-	-	TGCGCCAGCAGCTCCTACTTGAGGGAGGCCACTGAAGCTTTCTTT	CASSSYLREATEAFF
TRBV4-2	TRBJ1-4	-	-	TGTGCCAGCAGCCCTGACAGAAGAAAACTGTTTTTT	CASSPDRRKLFF
TRBV9	TRBJ2-1	TRBD1	-	TGTGCCAGCAGCGTAGATTGGGACAGGGGCTACAATGAGCAGTTCTTC	CASSVDWDRGYNEQFF
TRBV6-5	TRBJ2-1	TRBD2	-	TGTGCCAGCGAGCGGGGGAGCTCCTACAATGAGCAGTTCTTC	CASERGSSYNEQFF
TRBV7-9	TRBJ1-1	TRBD1	-	TGTGCCAGCAGCTTAACCCCGACAGGGAGGGAAGCTTTCTTT	CASSLTPTGREAFF
TRBV2	TRBJ2-3	-	-	TGTGCCAGCAGTGCCCAGGGGAGCACAGATACGCAGTATTTT	CASSAQGSTDTQYF
TRBV27	TRBJ2-1	-	medium-sized	TGTGCCAGCAGTTTAACAGTCACGAATGAGCAGTTCTTC	CASSLTVTNEQFF
TRBV6-4	TRBJ1-1	-	-	TGTGCCAGCAGTGTAGGGGGGAACACTGAAGCTTTCTTT	CASSVGGNTEAFF
TRBV28	TRBJ2-1	-	-	TGTGCCAGCAGTCGGACGTCCGGGACAGGGCGGGGGGCCTACAATGAGCAGTTCTTC	CASSRTSGTGRGAYNEQFF
TRBV5-5	TRBJ1-3	-	-	TGTGCCAGCGTACGGTTGGGCGGAAACACCATATATTTT	CASVRLGGNTIYF
TRBV28	TRBJ1-1	-	-	TGTGCCAGCAGAGAAAATCTATCTTACGGGAACACTGAAGCTTTCTTT	CASRENLSYGNTEAFF
TRBV3-1/TRBV3-2	TRBJ1-5	-	-	TGTGCCAGCAGTCGGCAGGATCAGCCCCAGCATTTT	CASSRQDQPQHF
TRBV28	TRBJ2-6	-	-	TGTGCCAGCAGTTCGGCGACAGGCGGTAGCTCTGGGGCCAACGTCCTGACTTTC	CASSSATGGSSGANVLTF
TRBV10-1	TRBJ2-1	TRBD2	-	TGCGCCAGCAGTGTTAATAGCGGGGGATCCTACAATGAGCAGTTCTTC	CASSVNSGGSYNEQFF
TRBV6-1	TRBJ1-6	-	-	TGTGCCAGCAGTGAAGGGCATAATTCACCCCTCCACTTT	CASSEGHNSPLHF
TRBV10-1	TRBJ2-3	-	-	TGCGCCAGCAGTGATTCTATCACAGATACGCAGTATTTT	CASSDSITDTQYF
TRBV6-7	TRBJ1-2	-	once	TGTGCCAGCACCCAAGGTCGGGGGGGTTGGGACTATGGCTACACCTTC	CASTQGRGGWDYGYTF
TRBV3-1/TRBV3-2	TRBJ2-5	-	-	TGTGCCAGCAGTCCGGCGGGACCGGTTGAGACCCAGTACTTC	CASSPAGPVETQYF
TRBV2	TRBJ2-5	-	-	TGTGCCAGCAGGACAGGCCCCCCCAAAGAGACCCAGTACTTC	CASRTGPPKETQYF
TRBV28	TRBJ2-7	-	-	TGTGCCAGCGGAGGGGCGCAGACCCCTTACGAGCAGTACTTC	CASGGAQTPYEQYF
TRBV27	TRBJ1-3	-	-	TGTGCCAGCAGTTTATCGGTCCCTCAGGCAGGAAACACCATATATTTT	CASSLSVPQAGNTIYF
TRBV7-3	TRBJ2-3	-	-	TGTGCCAGCAGCACTCAGGGTTGGGGCACAGATACGCAGTATTTT	CASSTQGWGTDTQYF
TRBV13	TRBJ2-6	TRBD1	-	TGTGCCAGCAGCTTACGAGGACAGGGGACTGGGGCCAACGTCCTGACTTTC	CASSLRGQGTGANVLTF
TRBV25-1	TRBJ2-3	TRBD1	-	TGTGCCAGCAGTACTTCAACCGGGACAGGCGGAGATACGCAGTATTTT	CASSTSTGTGGDTQYF
TRBV6-5	TRBJ2-1	TRBD2	-	TGTGCCAGCAGTTACGGGCTAGCGGGGGCTAATGAGCAGTTCTTC	CASSYGLAGANEQFF
TRBV18	TRBJ2-5	-	-	TGTGCCAGCTCACCACCAGTCGGAGAGACCCAGTACTTC	CASSPPVGETQYF
TRBV11-2	TRBJ2-1	TRBD2	-	TGTGCCAGCAGCTTAGATGATTGGCCTGGGGGGGGGAAGCAGTTCTTC	CASSLDDWPGGGKQFF
TRBV20-1	TRBJ2-1	-	-	TGCAGTGCTAGTCGTGGGGGGGCCGACGATGAGCAGTTCTTC	CSASRGGADDEQFF
TRBV9	TRBJ2-2	-	-	TGTGCCAGCAGCGTATCTGTAGACACCGGGGAGCTGTTTTTT	CASSVSVDTGELFF
TRBV5-6	TRBJ1-5	TRBD1	-	TGTGCCAGCAGCGGGGGACAGGCCTTGGGACAGCCCCAGCATTTT	CASSGGQALGQPQHF
TRBV19	TRBJ2-6	-	-	TGTGCCAGTAGTTTACAGACAGGTCACTCTGGGGCCAACGTCCTGACTTTC	CASSLQTGHSGANVLTF
TRBV27	TRBJ2-7	TRBD2	-	TGTGCCAGCAGTTTTGCGGGAGGGCCCCACGAGCAGTACTTC	CASSFAGGPHEQYF
TRBV11-2	TRBJ1-6	-	-	TGTGCCAGCAGCTTAGTGGCAGGTGAAAATTCACCCCTCCACTTT	CASSLVAGENSPLHF
TRBV9	TRBJ1-2	TRBD1	-	TGTGCCAGCAGCCCTGGGACAGCTAACTATGGCTACACCTTC	CASSPGTANYGYTF
TRBV3-1/TRBV3-2	TRBJ2-1	-	-	TGTGCCAGCAGCCAAGCGGTCGTCAGGGATTTTGAGCAGTTCTTC	CASSQAVVRDFEQFF
TRBV3-1/TRBV3-2	TRBJ2-5	TRBD2	-	TGTGCCAGCAGCCAAGATCTGGGACTAGCAGGAAAGACCCAGTACTTC	CASSQDLGLAGKTQYF